The clone carrying this T cell receptor (beta chain) was seen once. Its antigen is currently unknown. The method was immunoSEQ multiplex PCR; TCRdb's version includes in-frame clones alone and lacks a portion of them. This repertoire shows approximately 79,000 clones, 82% found once; its top ten account for approximately 5.4%. These data originate in a study of radiation and T cells in renal cell carcinoma. Study in general: Nephrectomy followed 15 Gy stereotactic body radiation by 4 weeks.

Study-level results: From baseline, blood top tumor clonotypes peaked at 2 weeks post-radiation.

Described time point: blood 2 weeks post-SBRT. Stated treatment: 15 Gy SBRT to primary tumor, nephrectomy 4 weeks later. Blood was sampled at baseline, 2 weeks and 4 weeks after SBRT. This renal cell carcinoma was of the clear cell type. CDR3 length: 15 residues. Germline values: CDR1 SNHLY, CDR2 FYNNEI. Unmatched junction bases numbered 2, after V lost 3 bases and J lost 4 bases. The chain couples TRBV2 to TRBJ2-1; 11 nucleotides align to TRBD2. This clonotype was sampled from a man between 60 and 70 years old with renal cell carcinoma. This sample comprised blood, obtained from a patient whose treatment included radiotherapy and nephrectomy. The CDR3 spells CASSDRLAGYNEQFF. The CDR3 DNA sequence: TGTGCCAGCAGTGACAGACTAGCGGGATACAATGAGCAGTTCTTC. Supplemented by reference TRBV2 and TRBJ2-1, the full variable domain reads EPEVTQTPSHQVTQMGQEVILRCVPISNHLYFYWYRQILGQKVEFLVSFYNNEISEKSEIFDDQFSVERPDGSNFTLKIRSTKLEDSAMYFCASSDRLAGYNEQFFGPGTRLTVL.